This TCR beta chain was recorded in a study of cytomegalovirus exposure and HLA in healthy donors. Germline CDR1 is SGHDT and CDR2 is YYEEEE. Trimming left V 3 bases short and J 3 bases short, with 10 bases between. The CDR3 spans 13 residues. Data came from immunoSEQ multiplex PCR; TCRdb stores just in-frame clones and leaves some out. The table has fewer than 150,000 clones, roughly 88% seen once. Source material: PBMCs. The clonotype comes from a woman aged 18-29 years in good health and CMV-seropositive. The chain couples TRBV5-6 to TRBJ2-7; TRBD1 is a possible D gene (6 bases). The CDR3 sequence is CASSSGDYYEQYF. CDR3 sequence (DNA): TGTGCCAGCAGCTCAGGGGATTACTACGAGCAGTACTTC.